One and the same sample provided the 7 T cell receptor beta chains below, sequenced in a study of T-cell reconstitution after alpha-beta-depleted transplantation in children. TCRbeta library construction was performed incorporating unique molecular identifiers. TCRdb redid the calling of the PCR reads with MiXCR, one entry per CDR3 protein. Counted here are about 420,000 distinct CDR3 sequences, roughly 17% occurring once; the ten biggest clones make up around 30%. Sequencing used PBMCs, mostly from graft donor cells, obtained 360 days after TCRalphabeta/CD19-depleted stem cell transplant. These receptors originate from a boy in the first two years of life who had a stem cell transplant for Wiskott-Aldrich syndrome, so the T cells may come from the graft donor.

This clonotype was observed a few times. The rearrangement uses TRBV6-5 and TRBJ1-3, with no clear D. Germline loops: CDR1 MNHEY, CDR2 SVGAGI. This CDR3 has 14 amino acids. Deletions cut 2 bases from V and 0 bases from J, with 5 bases between. CDR3 amino acids: CASSYPNSGNTIYF. CDR3 coding DNA: TGTGCCAGCAGTTACCCGAACTCTGGAAACACCATATATTTT.

Only a few counts were recorded for this clonotype. The V gene is TRBV5-1, the J gene TRBJ1-2; the D gene is possibly TRBD1 (6 bases). Trimming shortened V by 1 base and J by 3 bases, and 10 bases separated the two germline ends. Germline CDR1 is SGHRS and CDR2 is YFSETQ. The CDR3 consists of 14 residues. Here the CDR3 reads CASSLSRQDYGYTF. CDR3 bases: TGCGCCAGCAGCTTGTCACGACAGGACTATGGCTACACCTTC.

J is TRBJ1-2 and V is TRBV6-2 or TRBV6-3; D unclear. Germline V gene data show CDR1 as MNHEY and CDR2 as SVGEGT. The CDR3 extends over 19 amino acids. Deletions cut 0 bases from V and 4 bases from J, with 24 bases between. The CDR3 DNA follows: TGTGCCAGCAGTTACTCGGAAGTTCGAGGCTGGTTGTATGGCTATGGCTACACCTTC. Translation gives CASSYSEVRGWLYGYGYTF.

This clonotype was detected only a few times. The chain recombines TRBV4-1 with TRBJ2-3, with D maybe TRBD2 (5 bases). Trimming took 0 bases from V and 2 from J, leaving 15 bases between them. Germline CDR1 and CDR2: MGHRA and YSYEKL. The CDR3 consists of 17 residues. CDR3 sequence: CASSQDDRGPPTDTQYF. The DNA of the CDR3 is TGCGCCAGCAGCCAAGATGACCGCGGGCCCCCCACAGATACGCAGTATTTT.

This clonotype was seen ten or more times. J is TRBJ2-3 and V is TRBV3-1; D possibly matches TRBD1 or TRBD2 (5 bases each). The ends were cut back, 4 bases at V and 6 bases at J, with 17 bases in the middle. This CDR3 has 15 residues. Germline loops: CDR1 LGHDT, CDR2 YNNKEL (reference sequence). The CDR3 nucleotides read TGTGCCAGCAGCCCGCCGGGACCCCGGGCGGATACGCAGTATTTT. Residues: CASSPPGPRADTQYF.

This clonotype was seen many times. The chain employs TRBV4-1 and TRBJ2-1; 7 bases are shared with TRBD2. J lost 9 bases, V lost 1 base, and 18 bases had no gene match. The germline CDR1 and CDR2 sequences are MGHRA and YSYEKL. The CDR3 extends over 18 amino acids. CDR3 nucleotides: TGCGCCAGCAGCCAAGGGAGGGCACGGGAGGCCCTCCGCCGTGAGCAGTTCTTC. As protein: CASSQGRAREALRREQFF.

This clonotype was found many times. V is TRBV12-3 or TRBV12-4 and J is TRBJ2-7; 10 bases agree with TRBD1. Trimming cost V 3 bases and J 6 bases; bases outside gene matches: 5. The CDR3 spans 14 residues. CDR3 sequence: CASSLKGQGSEQYF. DNA of the CDR3: TGTGCCAGCAGTTTGAAGGGACAGGGGTCCGAGCAGTACTTC.